Presented here are 18 T cell receptor beta chains from one specimen sequenced in a study of T cell repertoires in cytomegalovirus infection. TCRdb fed the reads into MiXCR, producing one record per CDR3 protein. The sample lists approximately 140,000 distinct CDR3 sequences, roughly a quarter occurring once. Antigens of these TCRs are unknown. Sequencing was carried out using PBMCs, sequenced either directly or after in vitro stimulation (not recorded which). The origin of the receptors is a human donor in good health (CMV status not recorded). Some clones in this sample may be carry-over from other donors' samples.

Concerning this clonotype: One junction end does not reproduce the germline sequence, and a read error may be involved. The chain couples TRBV29-1 to TRBJ2-5; 7 bases map to TRBD2. In germline, CDR1 is SQVTM, CDR2 ANQGSEA. The CDR3 is 12 amino acids. The CDR3 DNA follows: TGCAGCGTAGAAGGACCGGGGGGGACCCAGTACTTC. Its translation: CSVEGPGGTQYF.

This chain links TRBV14 with TRBJ2-6; the D gene is possibly TRBD2 (5 bases). Germline V gives CDR1 SGHDN, CDR2 FVKESK. There are 19 residues in the CDR3. V gave up 1 base and J gave up 2 bases, with 18 bases separating them. The CDR3 region has the DNA TGTGCCAGCAGCCAAGTAAGGGCGGGTACCCCCCCTGGGGCCAACGTCCTGACTTTC. Amino acids: CASSQVRAGTPPGANVLTF.

This clonotype has at least ten counts. The V and J genes are TRBV7-2 and TRBJ2-7; TRBD1 agrees at 7 bases. The CDR3 totals 17 residues. Germline CDR1 is SGHTA and CDR2 is FQGNSA. With 1 base clipped from V and 2 bases from J, the junction kept 11 bases outside the gene matches. CDR3 in DNA: TGTGCCAGCAGCTTAGAAACAGGGGCACGTCCCACCTACGAGCAGTACTTC. This sequence encodes CASSLETGARPTYEQYF.

For this clonotype: A much more abundant neighbour one base away suggests this may be a read error. The conserved final phenylalanine or tryptophan is absent from the CDR3, which likely points to a read error. The rearrangement links TRBV7-2 to TRBJ2-1; 9 bases are shared with TRBD2. This CDR3 has 15 residues. J was trimmed by 6 bases and V by 1 base; bases with no gene match: 4. Germline V gene data show CDR1 as SGHTA and CDR2 as FQGNSA. CDR3 region: CASSLDPSGTNEQFY. As DNA, the CDR3 is TGTGCCAGCAGCTTAGATCCTAGCGGGACCAATGAGCAGTTCTAC.

There are a few counts of this clonotype. The chain carries TRBV7-2 and TRBJ2-3; no clear D. V lost 5 bases and J lost 0, with 9 bases in between. The CDR3 length is 14 residues. Looked up from germline, CDR1 is SGHTA and CDR2 is FQGNSA. The CDR3 DNA is TGTGCCAGCAGCCTCTACACTAGCACAGATACGCAGTATTTT. It translates to CASSLYTSTDTQYF. Complete variable domain (other parts from reference TRBV7-2 and TRBJ2-3): GAGVSQSPSNKVTEKGKDVELRCDPISGHTALYWYRQSLGQGLEFLIYFQGNSAPDKSGLPSDRFSAERTGGSVSTLTIQRTQQEDSAVYLCASSLYTSTDTQYFGPGTRLTVL.

The chain joins TRBV6-5 to TRBJ2-1; D remains unclear. The ends were cut back, 5 bases at V and 5 bases at J, with 13 bases in the middle. The length of the CDR3 is 14 residues. Germline V CDR1 and CDR2: MNHEY, SVGAGI. CDR3 loop: CASSRYFTDNEQFF. The DNA for the CDR3 is TGTGCCAGCAGTCGATACTTCACAGACAATGAGCAGTTCTTC.

This clonotype was found a few times. CDR3 bases: TGTGCCAGCAGTCGGACTAGCGGGCCCACCGGGGAGCTGTTTTTT. Protein: CASSRTSGPTGELFF. J is TRBJ2-2 and V is TRBV9; TRBD2 aligns across 11 bases. The CDR3 is made up of 15 amino acids. In germline, CDR1 is SGDLS, CDR2 YYNGEE. Trimming cost V 5 bases and J 4 bases; bases outside gene matches: 4.

This chain joins TRBV18 and TRBJ1-1; D perhaps matches TRBD1 (5 bases). The CDR3 is 13 amino acids. V gave up 6 bases and J gave up 5 bases, with 13 bases separating them. CDR1 and CDR2 from the germline V gene are KGHSH and LQKENI. The CDR3 region has the DNA TGTGCCAGCTCCCCCACGGGGCCGACTGAAGCTTTCTTT. Its protein product is CASSPTGPTEAFF.

In its sample, this clonotype was seen a few times. The chain employs TRBV24-1 and TRBJ2-3, with 11 bases matching TRBD2. J lost 0 bases, V lost 5 bases, and 6 bases had no gene match. This CDR3 has 17 residues. The germline V gene encodes CDR1 KGHDR and CDR2 SFDVKD. The DNA of the CDR3 is TGTGCCACCAGTGGTCCGGGACTAGCGGCTAGCACAGATACGCAGTATTTT. Amino acid sequence: CATSGPGLAASTDTQYF.

This clonotype was observed a few times. The rearrangement joins TRBV28 to TRBJ2-1; D is perhaps TRBD1 (5 bases). V lost 4 bases and J lost 7, with 23 bases in between. This CDR3 comprises 17 residues. Per germline, CDR1 MDHEN and CDR2 SYDVKM. The chain's CDR3 is CASSSEPGRRIRNEQFF. CDR3 in DNA: TGTGCCAGCAGTTCCGAGCCAGGGCGCAGGATTAGAAATGAGCAGTTCTTC.

This clonotype showed up just a few times. The chain has TRBV6-6 and TRBJ2-7, with D uncertain. V was pared by 0 bases and J by 2 bases, with 5 bases between. The CDR3 runs 13 residues. Looked up from germline, CDR1 is MNHNY and CDR2 is SVGAGI (reference sequence). The chain's CDR3 is CASSYSKTYEQYV. The DNA of the CDR3 is TGTGCCAGCAGTTACTCTAAGACCTACGAGCAGTACGTC.

The chain uses TRBV7-2 and TRBJ2-7; D uncertain. Trimming removed 5 bases at V and 4 bases at J, with 9 bases between. The germline V gene encodes CDR1 SGHTA and CDR2 FQGNSA. CDR3 length equals 12 residues. The CDR3 reads CASSPTQYEQYF. The CDR3 DNA reads TGTGCCAGCAGCCCCACTCAATACGAGCAGTACTTC.

In this sample, this clonotype turned up a few times. This chain uses TRBV7-2 with TRBJ2-6, with 12 positions matching TRBD1. V dropped 2 bases and J dropped 2; count of bases not matched to a gene: 7. This CDR3 has 19 amino acids. CDR1 is SGHTA and CDR2 is FQGNSA in the germline V gene. CDR3 protein: CASSLRLGTGGAGANVLTF. For the CDR3, the DNA is TGTGCCAGCAGCTTACGGCTCGGGACAGGGGGCGCTGGGGCCAACGTCCTGACTTTC.

This clonotype was counted a few times. The chain employs TRBV11-2 and TRBJ2-1; D possibly corresponds to TRBD2 (5 bases). The V and J ends lost 4 bases and 0 bases respectively, with 10 bases between them. The CDR3 has 15 amino acids. Germline loops: CDR1 SGHAT, CDR2 FQNNGV. The CDR3 protein is CASSSVGSSYNEQFF. The CDR3 nucleotides are TGTGCCAGCAGCTCGGTAGGGAGCTCCTACAATGAGCAGTTCTTC.

Ten or more counts support this clonotype. V gene TRBV28 combines with J gene TRBJ2-1; D is uncertain. CDR1 and CDR2 from the germline V gene are MDHEN and SYDVKM. V dropped 5 bases and J dropped 4 bases, with 18 bases sitting between them. This CDR3 comprises 16 residues. CDR3 DNA sequence: TGTGCCAGCAGTCCATACCCGGATTTACAGTACAATGAGCAGTTCTTC. Protein sequence: CASSPYPDLQYNEQFF.

V usage is TRBV6-2 or TRBV6-3 and J usage is TRBJ1-5, with D uncertain. The CDR3 is made up of 14 amino acids. Trimming removed 7 bases from V and 4 bases from J, with 14 bases in between. Germline V gene data show CDR1 as MNHEY and CDR2 as SVGEGT. CDR3 sequence: CASIGGGRNQPQHF. The CDR3 DNA is TGTGCCAGCATTGGAGGTGGAAGGAATCAGCCCCAGCATTTT.

V gene TRBV12-3 or TRBV12-4 combines with J gene TRBJ1-2; D is unclear. V was shortened by 6 bases and J by 0 bases, with 20 bases between the two germline ends. The CDR3 covers 17 residues. As DNA, the CDR3 is TGTGCCAGCAGCTTCCCAGGAGGCAGCCCAACTAACTATGGCTACACCTTC. Amino acid sequence: CASSFPGGSPTNYGYTF.

The chain joins TRBV4-1 to TRBJ2-3; 7 bases match TRBD1. Germline V lookup: CDR1 MGHRA, CDR2 YSYEKL. Trimming at V came to 4 bases and at J to 6 bases, leaving 7 bases not matched to a gene. The CDR3 totals 14 residues. Here the CDR3 DNA reads TGCGCCAGCAGCCGAGGGACAGATAAGGATACGCAGTATTTT. Translation: CASSRGTDKDTQYF.